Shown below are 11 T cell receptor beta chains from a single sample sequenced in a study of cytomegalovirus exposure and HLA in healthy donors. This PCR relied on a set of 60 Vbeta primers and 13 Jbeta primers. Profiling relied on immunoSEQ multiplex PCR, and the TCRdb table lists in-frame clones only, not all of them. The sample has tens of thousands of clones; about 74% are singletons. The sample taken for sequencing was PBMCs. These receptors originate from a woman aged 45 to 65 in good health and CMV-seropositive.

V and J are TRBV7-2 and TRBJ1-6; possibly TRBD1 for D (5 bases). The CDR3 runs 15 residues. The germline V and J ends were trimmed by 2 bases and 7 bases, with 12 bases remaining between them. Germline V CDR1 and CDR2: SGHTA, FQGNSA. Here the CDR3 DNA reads TGTGCCAGCAGCTTATTCGCAGGGCGAAATTCACCCCTCCACTTT. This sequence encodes CASSLFAGRNSPLHF.

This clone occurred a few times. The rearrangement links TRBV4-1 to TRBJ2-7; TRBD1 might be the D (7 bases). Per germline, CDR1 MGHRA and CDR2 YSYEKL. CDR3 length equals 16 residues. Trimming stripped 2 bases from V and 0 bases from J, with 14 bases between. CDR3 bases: TGCGCCAGCAGCCAACCCGCGGGACAGCTCTCCTACGAGCAGTACTTC. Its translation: CASSQPAGQLSYEQYF.

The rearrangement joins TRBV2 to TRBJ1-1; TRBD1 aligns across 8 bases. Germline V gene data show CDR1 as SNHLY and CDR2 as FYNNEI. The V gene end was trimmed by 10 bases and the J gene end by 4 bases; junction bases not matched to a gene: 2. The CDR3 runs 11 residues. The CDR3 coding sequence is TGTGCCAACAGGGGGGGCACTGAAGCTTTCTTT. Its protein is CANRGGTEAFF.

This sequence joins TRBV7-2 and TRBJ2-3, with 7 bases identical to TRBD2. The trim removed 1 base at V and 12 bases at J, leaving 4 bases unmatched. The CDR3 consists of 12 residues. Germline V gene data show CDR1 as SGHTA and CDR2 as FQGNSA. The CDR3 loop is CASSLVWDYQYF. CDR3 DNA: TGTGCCAGCAGCTTAGTATGGGACTATCAGTATTTT.

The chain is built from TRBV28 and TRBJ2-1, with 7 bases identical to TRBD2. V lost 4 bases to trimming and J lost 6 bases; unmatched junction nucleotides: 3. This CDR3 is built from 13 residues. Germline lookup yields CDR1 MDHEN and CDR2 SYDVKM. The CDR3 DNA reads TGTGCCAGCAGTTGGGAGGGGATCAATGAGCAGTTCTTC. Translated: CASSWEGINEQFF.

The CDR3 DNA sequence: TGCGCCAGCAGTCCGGGACAGGGGGCAGCCGGGGAGCTGTTTTTT. Residues: CASSPGQGAAGELFF. The genes are TRBV4-1 and TRBJ2-2; 12 positions agree with TRBD1. This CDR3 contains 15 residues. Looked up from germline, CDR1 is MGHRA and CDR2 is YSYEKL. Losses at the gene ends were 6 bases for V and 6 bases for J; bases not matched to a gene: 5.

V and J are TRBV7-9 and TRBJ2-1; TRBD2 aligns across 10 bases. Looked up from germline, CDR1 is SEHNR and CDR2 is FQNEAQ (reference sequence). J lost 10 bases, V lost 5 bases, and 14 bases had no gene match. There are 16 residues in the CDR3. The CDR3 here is CASSTHPLAGVREQFF. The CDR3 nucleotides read TGTGCCAGCAGCACCCACCCGCTAGCGGGAGTACGGGAGCAGTTCTTC.

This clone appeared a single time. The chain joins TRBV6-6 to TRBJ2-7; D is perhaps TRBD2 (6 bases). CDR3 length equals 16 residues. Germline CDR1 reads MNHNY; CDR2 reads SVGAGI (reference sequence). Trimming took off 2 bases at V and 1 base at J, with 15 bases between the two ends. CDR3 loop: CASSYLGGRGSYEQYF. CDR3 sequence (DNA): TGTGCCAGCAGTTACCTCGGTGGACGGGGGTCCTACGAGCAGTACTTC.

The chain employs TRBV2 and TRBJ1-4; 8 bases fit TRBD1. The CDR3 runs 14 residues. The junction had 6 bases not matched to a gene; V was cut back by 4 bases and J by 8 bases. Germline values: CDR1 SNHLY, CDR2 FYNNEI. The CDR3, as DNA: TGTGCCAGCAGTGTGGGTCAGGGGGCGGAAAAACTGTTTTTT. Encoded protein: CASSVGQGAEKLFF.

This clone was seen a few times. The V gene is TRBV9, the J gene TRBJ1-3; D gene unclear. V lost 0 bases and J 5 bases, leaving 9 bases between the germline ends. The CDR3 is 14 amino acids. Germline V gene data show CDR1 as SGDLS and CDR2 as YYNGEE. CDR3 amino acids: CASSVDVSRNTIYF. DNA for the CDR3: TGTGCCAGCAGCGTAGATGTCAGTCGAAACACCATATATTTT.

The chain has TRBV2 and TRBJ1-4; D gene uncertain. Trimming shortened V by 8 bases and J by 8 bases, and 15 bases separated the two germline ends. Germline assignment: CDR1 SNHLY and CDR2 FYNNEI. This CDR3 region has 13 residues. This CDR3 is CASAAAGKEKLFF. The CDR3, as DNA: TGTGCCAGCGCAGCGGCTGGAAAGGAAAAACTGTTTTTT.